A single T cell receptor (beta chain) is shown here with its context. This record belongs to a study of blood T cell repertoires in COVID-19. The CDR3 loop spans 16 amino acids. CDR1 and CDR2 (germline): KGHSH, LQKENI. V lost 4 bases to trimming and J lost 0 bases, with 13 bases between them. Sequencing used immunoSEQ multiplex PCR; TCRdb keeps in-frame clones, though not all of them. Among around 45,000 clones, roughly 70% were seen once, and the ten largest hold 6.2%. The material sequenced was peripheral blood. This TCR was sampled from an elderly man with acute or convalescent COVID-19. The chain is built from TRBV18 and TRBJ1-3; D is possibly TRBD1 (6 bases). The CDR3 DNA is TGTGCCAGCTCACTACGGACAGTCGACTCTGGAAACACCATATATTTT. Translated, it gives CASSLRTVDSGNTIYF.